What follows are 31 T cell receptor beta chains derived from one specimen sequenced in a study of T cell responses to AZD1222 COVID-19 vaccine. Data came from immunoSEQ multiplex PCR; TCRdb stores just in-frame clones and leaves some out. This repertoire shows roughly 170,000 clones, around 90% found once; its top ten account for 2% to 3%. The starting material was peripheral blood, obtained on day 0 of AZD1222 vaccination. These TCRs come from an adult in good health.

This chain connects TRBV5-1 to TRBJ2-7, with D possibly TRBD2 on 7 matching bases. Germline V gene sequence: CDR1 SGHRS, CDR2 YFSETQ. CDR3 length: 15 residues. The V gene lost 4 bases and the J gene lost 3 bases, with 17 bases spanning the gap. Here the CDR3 reads CASSPTGGALYEQYF. The CDR3 DNA sequence: TGCGCCAGCAGCCCTACGGGGGGCGCTCTCTACGAGCAGTACTTC.

The chain is built from TRBV5-6 and TRBJ2-7; no clear D gene. V gave up 4 bases and J gave up 3 bases, with 14 bases separating them. Germline V gene sequence: CDR1 SGHDT, CDR2 YYEEEE. The CDR3 contains 14 residues. The CDR3 bases are TGTGCCAGCAGCCTCGGATCTAACGGCTACGAGCAGTACTTC. It is translated as CASSLGSNGYEQYF. The whole variable domain, remainder taken from reference TRBV5-6 and TRBJ2-7, is DAGVTQSPTHLIKTRGQQVTLRCSPKSGHDTVSWYQQALGQGPQFIFQYYEEEERQRGNFPDRFSGHQFPNYSSELNVNALLLGDSALYLCASSLGSNGYEQYFGPGTRLTVT.

V is TRBV5-6 and J is TRBJ1-2, with D unresolved. The CDR3 is 16 residues long. The germline gives CDR1 SGHDT, CDR2 YYEEEE. The V end was cut by 1 base, the J end by 3 bases, with 16 bases between. CDR3 residues: CASSLYRAVAHYGYTF. The CDR3 coding sequence is TGTGCCAGCAGCTTGTATAGGGCGGTGGCACACTATGGCTACACCTTC. Together with reference TRBV5-6 and TRBJ1-2, the CDR3 gives the full variable domain: DAGVTQSPTHLIKTRGQQVTLRCSPKSGHDTVSWYQQALGQGPQFIFQYYEEEERQRGNFPDRFSGHQFPNYSSELNVNALLLGDSALYLCASSLYRAVAHYGYTFGSGTRLTVV.

This chain links TRBV3-1 (or the pseudogene TRBV3-2) with TRBJ2-2; D remains ambiguous. The CDR3 extends over 14 amino acids. V was clipped by 1 base and J by 5 bases, with 8 bases between them. Germline V CDR1 and CDR2: LGHDT, YNNKEL (reference sequence). CDR3: CASSQAFGTGELFF. The CDR3 DNA is TGTGCCAGCAGCCAAGCTTTCGGGACCGGGGAGCTGTTTTTT.

The J gene is TRBJ2-7, the V gene TRBV7-7, with TRBD2 matching 8 bases. CDR1 SSHAT and CDR2 FNYEAQ come from the germline V gene (reference sequence). V shed 0 bases and J 4 bases; nucleotides not matched to a gene: 11. The CDR3 has 17 residues. This CDR3 is CASSLALSREGPYEQYF. The CDR3 region has the DNA TGTGCCAGCAGCTTAGCGCTGTCCCGGGAGGGCCCTTACGAGCAGTACTTC.

The genes are TRBV5-6 and TRBJ2-5, with D perhaps TRBD1 or TRBD2 (5 bases each). The CDR3 is 13 amino acids. The V gene's germline CDR1 is SGHDT and CDR2 YYEEEE. Trimming stripped 1 base from V and 5 bases from J, with 9 bases between. CDR3 loop: CASSLNWGETQYF. CDR3 DNA sequence: TGTGCCAGCAGCTTGAACTGGGGGGAGACCCAGTACTTC.

The rearrangement joins TRBV28 to TRBJ1-2; D unresolved. Germline CDR1 is MDHEN and CDR2 is SYDVKM. Between the trimmed V and J ends, which lost 3 bases and 4 bases, there was a span of 12 bases. This CDR3 comprises 14 residues. The CDR3 region has the DNA TGTGCCAGCAGTTTGGCGGTGGAGATCTATGGCTACACCTTC. Amino acid sequence: CASSLAVEIYGYTF.

This chain connects TRBV4-2 to TRBJ2-7; D assignment may be TRBD1 or TRBD2 (5 bases each). The V end lost 5 bases, the J end lost 3 bases, and 17 bases lay between the germline ends. This CDR3 contains 15 residues. Germline V gene sequence: CDR1 LGHNA, CDR2 YNFKEQ. CDR3 sequence reads: CASSTMGDADYEQYF. For the CDR3, the DNA is TGTGCCAGCAGCACCATGGGGGACGCCGACTACGAGCAGTACTTC.

This chain uses TRBV2 with TRBJ2-3; D may correspond to TRBD1 or TRBD2 (5 bases each). Germline V gene lookup returns CDR1 SNHLY and CDR2 FYNNEI. Trimming cost V 2 bases and J 0 bases, with 12 bases left between them. The CDR3 contains 16 residues. The CDR3 sequence is CASSERRTPSTDTQYF. For the CDR3, the DNA is TGTGCCAGCAGTGAAAGGAGGACACCTAGCACAGATACGCAGTATTTT. Full variable domain (outside the CDR3, taken from reference TRBV2 and TRBJ2-3): EPEVTQTPSHQVTQMGQEVILRCVPISNHLYFYWYRQILGQKVEFLVSFYNNEISEKSEIFDDQFSVERPDGSNFTLKIRSTKLEDSAMYFCASSERRTPSTDTQYFGPGTRLTVL.

V gene TRBV30 combines with J gene TRBJ2-2, with TRBD2 matching 16 bases. V lost 2 bases to trimming and J lost 13 bases; unmatched junction nucleotides: 7. The CDR3 length is 15 residues. Germline V lookup: CDR1 GTSNPN, CDR2 SVGIG (reference sequence). CDR3 loop: CAWSYPGLAGGRLFF. Written as DNA, the CDR3 is TGTGCCTGGAGTTACCCGGGACTAGCGGGAGGGAGGCTGTTTTTT. Full variable domain (remainder filled in from reference TRBV30 and TRBJ2-2): SQTIHQWPATLVQPVGSPLSLECTVEGTSNPNLYWYRQAAGRGLQLLFYSVGIGQISSEVPQNLSASRPQDRQFILSSKKLLLSDSGFYLCAWSYPGLAGGRLFFGEGSRLTVL.

The chain couples TRBV6-5 to TRBJ2-3, with D possibly TRBD1 on 6 matching bases. Trimming shortened V by 6 bases and J by 2 bases, and 15 bases separated the two germline ends. Germline lookup yields CDR1 MNHEY and CDR2 SVGAGI. This CDR3 contains 15 residues. In DNA, the CDR3 is TGTGCCAGCAGCCCCAGGGGCGGAGTCACAGATACGCAGTATTTT. It specifies CASSPRGGVTDTQYF.

The J gene is TRBJ2-3, the V gene TRBV7-3; 8 bases align to TRBD2. The CDR3 length is 15 residues. The trim removed 2 bases at V and 5 bases at J, leaving 6 bases unmatched. Looked up from germline, CDR1 is SGHTA and CDR2 is FQGTGA. This CDR3 reads CASSLRGGSGDTQYF. The CDR3, as DNA: TGTGCCAGCAGCTTACGGGGGGGCTCCGGAGATACGCAGTATTTT.

This rearrangement joins TRBV11-1 to TRBJ2-1, with TRBD2 matching over 9 bases. The CDR3 runs to 12 residues. After removal of 6 bases from V and 9 bases from J, the junction contained 3 bases not matched to a gene. Germline V gives CDR1 SGHAT, CDR2 FQDESV (reference sequence). The DNA for the CDR3 is TGTGCCAGCAGTCAGACTAGCGGTGAGCAGTTCTTC. It specifies CASSQTSGEQFF.

The chain is built from TRBV11-3 and TRBJ2-2; 8 bases agree with TRBD1. The CDR3 length is 15 residues. The V segment lost 5 bases and the J segment 5 bases; nucleotides outside the gene matches: 7. CDR1 and CDR2 from the germline V gene are SGHNT and YENEEA. The DNA of the CDR3 is TGTGCCAGCAGCGCAGGGGGCCGGGTGACCGGGGAGCTGTTTTTT. Translating it yields CASSAGGRVTGELFF.

The chain carries TRBV24-1 and TRBJ2-1; TRBD2 aligns across 15 bases. V dropped 0 bases and J dropped 6; count of bases not matched to a gene: 11. The germline V gene encodes CDR1 KGHDR and CDR2 SFDVKD. This CDR3 spans 20 amino acids. The CDR3 reads CATSDLGFGTSGRNFNEQFF. The CDR3 region has the DNA TGTGCCACCAGTGATTTGGGGTTCGGGACTAGCGGGAGGAATTTCAATGAGCAGTTCTTC.

This clone was seen a handful of times. The chain recombines TRBV30 with TRBJ2-2; 11 nucleotides agree with TRBD2. The germline CDR1 and CDR2 sequences are GTSNPN and SVGIG (reference sequence). This CDR3 is built from 18 residues. Germline trimming cut 4 bases from V and 2 bases from J; bases unmatched to any gene: 12. CDR3: CAWKRLAGKNYNTGELFF. As DNA, the CDR3 is TGTGCCTGGAAACGACTAGCGGGAAAAAACTACAACACCGGGGAGCTGTTTTTT.

The chain employs TRBV28 and TRBJ1-1, with unresolved D. Germline CDR1 is MDHEN and CDR2 is SYDVKM. The CDR3 spans 14 residues. V lost 5 bases, J lost 6 bases, and 16 bases lay in between. The CDR3 nucleotides read TGTGCCAGCAGTCAAGTCCGGGAGAAACCTGAAGCTTTCTTT. It specifies CASSQVREKPEAFF.

The CDR3 region is CASRRVGNTEAFF. The DNA of the CDR3 is TGTGCCAGCCGCCGGGTTGGGAACACTGAAGCTTTCTTT. The chain links TRBV19 to TRBJ1-1; D ambiguous. The CDR3 contains 13 residues. Trimming pared 9 bases from V and 1 base from J, leaving 12 bases between. CDR1 and CDR2 from the germline V gene are LNHDA and SQIVND (reference sequence).

The gene calls are TRBV3-1 (or the pseudogene TRBV3-2) and TRBJ1-2; 7 bases agree with TRBD1. CDR1 and CDR2 (germline): LGHDT, YNNKEL (reference sequence). The CDR3 runs 16 residues. With 1 base clipped from V and 8 bases from J, the junction kept 13 bases outside the gene matches. CDR3 residues: CASSQARGTEIYGYTF. CDR3 DNA: TGTGCCAGCAGCCAAGCCCGCGGGACAGAGATTTACGGCTACACCTTC.

This chain connects TRBV4-2 to TRBJ2-1; 11 bases are shared with TRBD2. The CDR3 length is 16 residues. V lost 2 bases and J lost 8; bases outside the gene matches: 8. Germline V gene lookup returns CDR1 LGHNA and CDR2 YNFKEQ. The CDR3 spells CASSQQTSGRWYEQFF. Written as DNA, the CDR3 is TGTGCCAGCAGCCAACAAACTAGCGGGAGATGGTATGAGCAGTTCTTC.

The genes are TRBV15 and TRBJ2-7; possibly TRBD1 for D (6 bases). The V end was cut by 3 bases, the J end by 3 bases, with 9 bases between. The CDR3 is 13 residues long. Germline V lookup: CDR1 LNHNV, CDR2 YYDKDF (reference sequence). Here the CDR3 reads CATSSGDNYEQYF. DNA of the CDR3: TGTGCCACCAGCAGCGGGGACAACTACGAGCAGTACTTC.

The chain carries TRBV28 and TRBJ1-1, with D unclear. CDR1 is MDHEN and CDR2 is SYDVKM in the germline V gene. With 5 bases removed from V and 5 bases from J, the gap between germline ends came to 18 bases. The length of the CDR3 is 15 residues. CDR3 region: CASSPARGAVTEAFF. Written as DNA, the CDR3 is TGTGCCAGCAGTCCCGCGCGGGGAGCGGTAACTGAAGCTTTCTTT.

The chain employs TRBV6-1 and TRBJ1-1; possibly TRBD1 for D (5 bases). Germline V CDR1 and CDR2: MNHNS, SASEGT. Trimming pared 2 bases from V and 0 bases from J, leaving 7 bases between. The CDR3 contains 14 residues. CDR3 DNA sequence: TGTGCCAGCAGTGAAAGGGGCATGAACACTGAAGCTTTCTTT. This gives the protein CASSERGMNTEAFF.

The chain couples TRBV18 to TRBJ1-5, with D perhaps matching TRBD1 (5 bases). V was trimmed by 3 bases and J by 5 bases, leaving 17 bases between them. This CDR3 has 16 residues. Germline V gene sequence: CDR1 KGHSH, CDR2 LQKENI. CDR3 region: CASSPLGGGSDQPQHF. DNA for the CDR3: TGTGCCAGCTCACCCCTTGGCGGGGGATCGGATCAGCCCCAGCATTTT.

This rearrangement joins TRBV9 to TRBJ2-1; 7 bases are shared with TRBD2. The V and J ends lost 1 base and 5 bases, in that order; junction bases with no gene match: 9. The CDR3 has 16 residues. The germline CDR1 and CDR2 sequences are SGDLS and YYNGEE. The CDR3 spells CASSVLGGRSHNEQFF. CDR3 nucleotide sequence: TGTGCCAGCAGCGTACTGGGGGGGAGGTCCCACAATGAGCAGTTCTTC. Variable domain in full (rest from reference TRBV9 and TRBJ2-1): DSGVTQTPKHLITATGQRVTLRCSPRSGDLSVYWYQQSLDQGLQFLIQYYNGEERAKGNILERFSAQQFPDLHSELNLSSLELGDSALYFCASSVLGGRSHNEQFFGPGTRLTVL.

The chain employs TRBV5-8 and TRBJ2-3; D unclear. The length of the CDR3 is 14 residues. Deletions cut 4 bases from V and 6 bases from J, with 15 bases between. Germline V gene data show CDR1 as SGHTS and CDR2 as YDEGEE. The CDR3: CASSPRADGDTQYF. The DNA for the CDR3 is TGTGCCAGCAGCCCCCGGGCAGACGGGGATACGCAGTATTTT.

The chain uses TRBV10-3 and TRBJ1-5, with 8 positions matching TRBD1. Looked up from germline, CDR1 is ENHRY and CDR2 is SYGVKD. After removal of 3 bases from V and 4 bases from J, the junction contained 5 bases not matched to a gene. The CDR3 is 15 amino acids. Written as DNA, the CDR3 is TGTGCCATCAGTGATTCGGACAGGGAGAATCAGCCCCAGCATTTT. It codes for CAISDSDRENQPQHF.

This clone came up once. The rearrangement uses TRBV15 and TRBJ1-1; 8 bases agree with TRBD1. Per germline, CDR1 LNHNV and CDR2 YYDKDF (reference sequence). Germline trimming cut 0 bases from V and 0 bases from J; bases unmatched to any gene: 0. There are 15 residues in the CDR3. This CDR3 is CATSREQGVNTEAFF. CDR3 bases: TGTGCCACCAGCAGAGAACAGGGGGTGAACACTGAAGCTTTCTTT.

The chain employs TRBV5-1 and TRBJ1-2, with D possibly being TRBD1 (5 bases). Looked up from germline, CDR1 is SGHRS and CDR2 is YFSETQ. The CDR3 is 13 residues long. Trimming cost V 0 bases and J 6 bases, with 9 bases left between them. The chain's CDR3 is CASSLVGENGYTF. The CDR3 bases are TGCGCCAGCAGCTTGGTAGGGGAGAATGGCTACACCTTC. The complete variable domain, with remaining parts taken from reference TRBV5-1 and TRBJ1-2, reads KAGVTQTPRYLIKTRGQQVTLSCSPISGHRSVSWYQQTPGQGLQFLFEYFSETQRNKGNFPGRFSGRQFSNSRSEMNVSTLELGDSALYLCASSLVGENGYTFGSGTRLTVV.

The chain links TRBV3-1 (or the pseudogene TRBV3-2) to TRBJ1-4, with D hard to call. CDR3 length: 13 residues. Germline assignment: CDR1 LGHDT and CDR2 YNNKEL (reference sequence). V dropped 1 base and J dropped 6 bases, with 6 bases sitting between them. The CDR3 nucleotides read TGTGCCAGCAGCCAAGCGGCACATGAAAAACTGTTTTTT. This translates into CASSQAAHEKLFF.

This sequence joins TRBV25-1 and TRBJ2-1; 14 positions match TRBD2. The J segment lost 6 bases and the V segment lost 4 bases, leaving 2 bases of the junction unmatched. Germline assignment: CDR1 MGHDK and CDR2 SYGVNS. CDR3 length: 15 amino acids. The CDR3: CASSAGTSGSNEQFF. DNA for the CDR3: TGTGCCAGCAGTGCGGGGACTAGCGGGAGCAATGAGCAGTTCTTC.